The 24 T cell receptor beta chains below all came from one sample that was sequenced in a study of blood T cell repertoires in COVID-19. Libraries were prepared by immunoSEQ multiplex PCR; TCRdb keeps only in-frame clonotypes and omits some of them. The data contain about 380,000 clones, less than 85% of them seen just once; the ten biggest clones take up roughly 3.4%. The sample consisted of peripheral blood. These receptors originate from a woman between 18 and 30 years old with acute or convalescent COVID-19.

This chain uses TRBV2 with TRBJ1-2; TRBD1 matches at 7 bases. This CDR3 is 13 amino acids long. The germline V gene encodes CDR1 SNHLY and CDR2 FYNNEI. The V gene end was trimmed by 6 bases and the J gene end by 8 bases; junction bases not matched to a gene: 9. CDR3 in amino acids: CASSPDREKGYTF. CDR3 coding DNA: TGTGCCAGCAGCCCCGACAGGGAGAAGGGCTACACCTTC. Full variable domain (outside the CDR3, taken from reference TRBV2 and TRBJ1-2): EPEVTQTPSHQVTQMGQEVILRCVPISNHLYFYWYRQILGQKVEFLVSFYNNEISEKSEIFDDQFSVERPDGSNFTLKIRSTKLEDSAMYFCASSPDREKGYTFGSGTRLTVV.

The chain joins TRBV28 to TRBJ2-6; tentatively, D is TRBD1 (6 bases). This CDR3 contains 16 residues. CDR1 and CDR2 from the germline V gene are MDHEN and SYDVKM. The germline V and J ends were trimmed by 6 bases and 0 bases, with 12 bases remaining between them. CDR3 coding DNA: TGTGCCAGCAGCCTACAGGGCCCCTCTGGGGCCAACGTCCTGACTTTC. Encoded protein: CASSLQGPSGANVLTF. The complete variable domain, with remaining parts taken from reference TRBV28 and TRBJ2-6, reads DVKVTQSSRYLVKRTGEKVFLECVQDMDHENMFWYRQDPGLGLRLIYFSYDVKMKEKGDIPEGYSVSREKKERFSLILESASTNQTSMYLCASSLQGPSGANVLTFGAGSRLTVL.

V is TRBV11-2 and J is TRBJ2-7; D is possibly TRBD1 (5 bases). This CDR3 has 15 amino acids. The germline V gene has CDR1 SGHAT and CDR2 FQNNGV. Trimming stripped 0 bases from V and 0 bases from J, with 9 bases between. In nucleotides, the CDR3 is TGTGCCAGCAGCTTAGAAGGGGCGAGCTCCTACGAGCAGTACTTC. Translation: CASSLEGASSYEQYF.

The chain employs TRBV5-5 and TRBJ1-4; 7 bases are shared with TRBD1. The CDR3 consists of 14 residues. V lost 4 bases and J lost 7; bases outside the gene matches: 7. CDR1 and CDR2 from the germline V gene are SGHKS and YYEKEE (reference sequence). CDR3: CASSIDRVVEKLFF. The DNA of the CDR3 is TGTGCCAGCAGCATCGACAGGGTGGTTGAAAAACTGTTTTTT.

The chain couples TRBV4-1 to TRBJ1-1; tentative D call: TRBD1 (5 bases). Germline V gives CDR1 MGHRA, CDR2 YSYEKL. The CDR3 spans 15 residues. The V end was cut by 0 bases, the J end by 7 bases, with 15 bases between. CDR3 sequence: CASSQDRNQGYEAFF. For the CDR3, the DNA is TGCGCCAGCAGCCAAGATCGAAATCAGGGCTATGAAGCTTTCTTT.

This clone was observed a single time. The genes are TRBV28 and TRBJ1-4; no clear D. Germline loops: CDR1 MDHEN, CDR2 SYDVKM. Trimming pared 3 bases from V and 6 bases from J, leaving 14 bases between. The CDR3 loop spans 15 amino acids. The CDR3 sequence: CASSLIQTDHEKLFF. For the CDR3, the DNA is TGTGCCAGCAGTTTGATTCAAACAGACCATGAAAAACTGTTTTTT.

The V call is TRBV11-3, the J call TRBJ2-1; D might be TRBD2 (6 bases). The V end lost 2 bases, the J end lost 4 bases, and 12 bases lay between the germline ends. CDR1 and CDR2 (germline): SGHNT, YENEEA. The CDR3 runs 15 residues. The CDR3 loop reads CASSLSGGTYNEQFF. The CDR3, as DNA: TGTGCCAGCAGCTTATCCGGCGGGACTTACAATGAGCAGTTCTTC.

The chain recombines TRBV19 with TRBJ1-2; no clear D gene. The CDR3 is 12 residues long. Between the trimmed V and J ends, which lost 2 bases and 6 bases, there was a span of 7 bases. The germline CDR1 and CDR2 sequences are LNHDA and SQIVND (reference sequence). The CDR3 DNA reads as TGTGCCAGTAGTATATCCCAGGATGGCTACACCTTC. Amino acid sequence: CASSISQDGYTF. The variable domain in full, with the rest retrieved from reference TRBV19 and TRBJ1-2, is DGGITQSPKYLFRKEGQNVTLSCEQNLNHDAMYWYRQDPGQGLRLIYYSQIVNDFQKGDIAEGYSVSREKKESFPLTVTSAQKNPTAFYLCASSISQDGYTFGSGTRLTVV.

This chain joins TRBV24-1 and TRBJ2-1, with D tentatively TRBD1 (5 bases). V was cut by 4 bases and J by 10 bases, with 10 bases left in between. The germline V gene encodes CDR1 KGHDR and CDR2 SFDVKD. The CDR3 runs 12 residues. The CDR3 nucleotides are TGTGCCACCAGTGACTCAGGACACGAGCAGTTCTTC. Protein: CATSDSGHEQFF.

This chain joins TRBV5-1 and TRBJ1-1, with D unresolved. V was shortened by 1 base and J by 4 bases, with 11 bases between the two germline ends. CDR1 and CDR2 (germline): SGHRS, YFSETQ. CDR3 length equals 14 residues. In DNA, the CDR3 is TGCGCCAGCAGCTTGAGGGATGGGAGCACTGAAGCTTTCTTT. Its translation: CASSLRDGSTEAFF.

The rearrangement joins TRBV28 to TRBJ1-5; D perhaps matches TRBD1 (6 bases). V shed 7 bases and J shed 1 base, with 17 bases lying between them. Germline CDR1 MDHEN, CDR2 SYDVKM. This CDR3 is 16 amino acids long. The CDR3 sequence: CASITSRDISNQPQHF. CDR3 sequence (DNA): TGTGCCAGCATAACTTCTCGGGACATCAGCAATCAGCCCCAGCATTTT.

The V gene is TRBV10-3, the J gene TRBJ2-1, with 11 bases that match TRBD2. The CDR3 has 15 residues. Trimming removed 6 bases from V and 6 bases from J; junction bases left unmatched: 7. Germline V lookup: CDR1 ENHRY, CDR2 SYGVKD. CDR3 DNA sequence: TGTGCCATCAGAATTAGCGGGGGGGCCGTCAATGAGCAGTTCTTC. Translation gives CAIRISGGAVNEQFF.

This clone was picked up a small number of times. The CDR3 DNA follows: TGTGCCAGTACTCAGGGTAGGCCTGGAAACACCATATATTTT. Translating gives CASTQGRPGNTIYF. The chain employs TRBV6-5 and TRBJ1-3; possible D gene TRBD1, 5 bases. V was shortened by 9 bases and J by 2 bases, with 14 bases between the two germline ends. The CDR3 loop spans 14 amino acids. Germline CDR1 reads MNHEY; CDR2 reads SVGAGI.

This chain joins TRBV19 and TRBJ1-6; 9 bases are a match to TRBD1. With 7 bases clipped from V and 7 bases from J, the junction kept 5 bases outside the gene matches. This CDR3 has 14 residues. Per the germline V gene, CDR1 is LNHDA and CDR2 is SQIVND (reference sequence). Written as DNA, the CDR3 is TGTGCCAGTACAACAGGGGGCGCGAATTCACCCCTCCACTTT. It codes for CASTTGGANSPLHF.

The chain links TRBV3-1 (or the pseudogene TRBV3-2) to TRBJ2-7; D is unclear. CDR1 LGHDT and CDR2 YNNKEL come from the germline V gene (reference sequence). The CDR3 totals 13 residues. Between the trimmed V and J ends, which lost 4 bases and 0 bases, there was a span of 7 bases. The chain's CDR3 is CASSPSSSYEQYF. DNA for the CDR3: TGTGCCAGCAGCCCTAGTAGCTCCTACGAGCAGTACTTC.

The chain joins TRBV4-1 to TRBJ1-2; a weak D match, TRBD1 (5 bases). The CDR3 covers 12 residues. The V gene's germline CDR1 is MGHRA and CDR2 YSYEKL. V gave up 8 bases and J gave up 3 bases, with 10 bases separating them. In DNA, the CDR3 is TGCGCCAGCCTAGGACAAGACTATGGCTACACCTTC. Its translation is CASLGQDYGYTF.

This chain links TRBV9 with TRBJ2-2; TRBD1 might be the D (6 bases). V shed 4 bases and J shed 1 base, with 8 bases lying between them. This CDR3 spans 14 amino acids. Germline-derived CDR1 and CDR2 are SGDLS and YYNGEE. Here the CDR3 DNA reads TGTGCCAGCAGCCCGGGACAGAACACCGGGGAGCTGTTTTTT. Protein product: CASSPGQNTGELFF.

V gene TRBV3-1 (or the pseudogene TRBV3-2) combines with J gene TRBJ1-2; no reliable D call. Trimming stripped 3 bases from V and 4 bases from J, with 27 bases between. Germline CDR1 is LGHDT and CDR2 is YNNKEL (reference sequence). The CDR3 contains 19 residues. The CDR3 here is CASSQRTAGMIGPAYGYTF. Written as DNA, the CDR3 is TGTGCCAGCAGCCAGAGGACGGCGGGGATGATAGGGCCGGCCTATGGCTACACCTTC.

The chain is built from TRBV11-2 and TRBJ2-1; TRBD2 aligns across 11 bases. Germline loops: CDR1 SGHAT, CDR2 FQNNGV. Germline trimming cut 10 bases from V and 7 bases from J; bases unmatched to any gene: 6. The CDR3 contains 13 residues. This CDR3 reads CATLAGVFNEQFF. DNA of the CDR3: TGTGCCACACTAGCGGGAGTTTTTAATGAGCAGTTCTTC.

This clone was picked up one time. The rearrangement links TRBV5-6 to TRBJ2-1; 7 bases agree with TRBD2. Germline V gene sequence: CDR1 SGHDT, CDR2 YYEEEE. CDR3 length: 13 amino acids. Trimming at V came to 4 bases and at J to 9 bases, leaving 7 bases not matched to a gene. CDR3 region: CASSKGGRGEQFF. The CDR3, as DNA: TGTGCCAGCAGCAAGGGCGGGAGAGGTGAGCAGTTCTTC.

The V call is TRBV19, the J call TRBJ2-2; 10 nucleotides agree with TRBD1. CDR1 is LNHDA, CDR2 SQIVND, per germline (reference sequence). This CDR3 spans 15 amino acids. V gave up 5 bases and J gave up 9 bases; unmatched junction bases: 9. CDR3 residues: CASSYRTGGHRELFF. The DNA of the CDR3 is TGTGCCAGTAGTTACAGGACAGGGGGACACCGGGAGCTGTTTTTT.

The DNA of the CDR3 is TGTGCCAGCACCCCCATAGATGCAACTAATGAAAAACTGTTTTTT. Encoded protein: CASTPIDATNEKLFF. The chain carries TRBV28 and TRBJ1-4; no definite D call. The CDR3 covers 15 residues. The ends were cut back, 7 bases at V and 0 bases at J, with 12 bases in the middle. The V gene's germline CDR1 is MDHEN and CDR2 SYDVKM.

This chain uses TRBV28 with TRBJ2-3; the D call may be TRBD1 or TRBD2 (6 bases each). CDR1 MDHEN and CDR2 SYDVKM come from the germline V gene. Trimming stripped 10 bases from V and 0 bases from J, with 11 bases between. This CDR3 has 13 residues. The CDR3 protein is CAIRGLSTDTQYF. For the CDR3, the DNA is TGTGCCATCAGGGGACTTAGCACAGATACGCAGTATTTT.

The DNA for the CDR3 is TGTGCCAGCAGCTTCCCAGGACAGACCCGGTACGAGCAGTACTTC. Translated: CASSFPGQTRYEQYF. The rearrangement joins TRBV5-6 to TRBJ2-7; tentatively, D is TRBD1 (6 bases). V shed 2 bases and J shed 4 bases, with 16 bases lying between them. The CDR3 length is 15 residues. Germline V gives CDR1 SGHDT, CDR2 YYEEEE.